This TCR beta chain was sequenced in a study of PD-1 blockade in mismatch repair-deficient tumors. Germline V gene data show CDR1 as MGHRA and CDR2 as YSYEKL. The J segment lost 4 bases and the V segment lost 0 bases, leaving 21 bases of the junction unmatched. This CDR3 region has 20 residues. TCRdb's copy holds only in-frame clones and misses some; the assay was immunoSEQ multiplex PCR. The sample gives about 120,000 clones, about 85% of which show up once; approximately 13% is in the top ten. This TCR was sampled from an adult with mismatch repair-deficient cancer. The material was peripheral blood, obtained 44 weeks after starting pembrolizumab. The chain combines TRBV4-1 with TRBJ2-7; 7 nucleotides align to TRBD2. CDR3 loop: CASSQEGTLFAGEIQYEQYF. The CDR3 coding sequence is TGCGCCAGCAGCCAAGAGGGAACTTTATTCGCGGGAGAGATTCAGTACGAGCAGTACTTC.